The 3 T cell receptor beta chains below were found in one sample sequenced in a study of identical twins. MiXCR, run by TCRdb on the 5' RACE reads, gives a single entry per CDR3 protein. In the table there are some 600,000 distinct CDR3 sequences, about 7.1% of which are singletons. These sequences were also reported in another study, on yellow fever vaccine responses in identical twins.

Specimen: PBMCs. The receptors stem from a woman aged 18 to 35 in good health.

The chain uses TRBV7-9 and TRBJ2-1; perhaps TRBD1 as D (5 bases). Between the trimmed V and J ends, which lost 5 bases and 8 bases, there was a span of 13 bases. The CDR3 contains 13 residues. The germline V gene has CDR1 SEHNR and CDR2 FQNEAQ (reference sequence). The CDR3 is CASSQSQGYEQFF. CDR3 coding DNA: TGTGCCAGCAGCCAGTCCCAGGGCTATGAGCAGTTCTTC.

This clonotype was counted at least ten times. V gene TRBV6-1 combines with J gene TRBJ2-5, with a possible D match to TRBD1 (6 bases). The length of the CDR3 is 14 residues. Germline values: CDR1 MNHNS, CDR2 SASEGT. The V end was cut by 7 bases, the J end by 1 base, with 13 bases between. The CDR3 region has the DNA TGTGCCAGCAACGGACAGCCAATCCAAGAGACCCAGTACTTC. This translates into CASNGQPIQETQYF.

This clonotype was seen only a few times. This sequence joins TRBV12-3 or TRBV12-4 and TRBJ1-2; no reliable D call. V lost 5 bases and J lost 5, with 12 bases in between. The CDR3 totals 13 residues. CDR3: CASSVEVKYGYTF. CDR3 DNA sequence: TGTGCCAGCAGTGTTGAGGTTAAATATGGCTACACCTTC.